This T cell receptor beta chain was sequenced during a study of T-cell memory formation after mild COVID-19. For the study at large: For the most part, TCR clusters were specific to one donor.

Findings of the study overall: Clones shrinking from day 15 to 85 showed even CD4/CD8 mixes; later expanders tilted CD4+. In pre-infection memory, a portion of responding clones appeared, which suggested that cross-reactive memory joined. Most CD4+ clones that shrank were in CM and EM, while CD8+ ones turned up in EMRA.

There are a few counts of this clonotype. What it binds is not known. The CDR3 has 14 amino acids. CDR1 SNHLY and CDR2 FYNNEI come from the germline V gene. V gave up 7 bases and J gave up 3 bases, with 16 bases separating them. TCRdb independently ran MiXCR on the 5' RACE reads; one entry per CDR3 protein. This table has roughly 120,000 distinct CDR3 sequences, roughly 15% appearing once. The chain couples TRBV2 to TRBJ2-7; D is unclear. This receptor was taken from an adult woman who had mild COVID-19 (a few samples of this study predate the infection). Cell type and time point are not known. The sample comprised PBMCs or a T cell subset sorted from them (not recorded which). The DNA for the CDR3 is TGTGCCAGCAATAAGCTTTTGACCCGCTACGAGCAGTACTTC. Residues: CASNKLLTRYEQYF.